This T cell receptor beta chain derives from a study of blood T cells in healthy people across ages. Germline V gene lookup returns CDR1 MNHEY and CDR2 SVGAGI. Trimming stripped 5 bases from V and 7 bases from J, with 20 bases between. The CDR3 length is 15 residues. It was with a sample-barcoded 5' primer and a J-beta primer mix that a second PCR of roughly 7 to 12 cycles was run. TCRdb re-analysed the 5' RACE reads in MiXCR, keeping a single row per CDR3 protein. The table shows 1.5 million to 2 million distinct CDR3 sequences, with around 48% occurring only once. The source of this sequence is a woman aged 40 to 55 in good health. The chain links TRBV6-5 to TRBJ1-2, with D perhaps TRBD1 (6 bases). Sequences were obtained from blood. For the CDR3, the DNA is TGTGCCAGCAGTACCTCGGACAGATACTATGTTGGCTACACCTTC. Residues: CASSTSDRYYVGYTF.